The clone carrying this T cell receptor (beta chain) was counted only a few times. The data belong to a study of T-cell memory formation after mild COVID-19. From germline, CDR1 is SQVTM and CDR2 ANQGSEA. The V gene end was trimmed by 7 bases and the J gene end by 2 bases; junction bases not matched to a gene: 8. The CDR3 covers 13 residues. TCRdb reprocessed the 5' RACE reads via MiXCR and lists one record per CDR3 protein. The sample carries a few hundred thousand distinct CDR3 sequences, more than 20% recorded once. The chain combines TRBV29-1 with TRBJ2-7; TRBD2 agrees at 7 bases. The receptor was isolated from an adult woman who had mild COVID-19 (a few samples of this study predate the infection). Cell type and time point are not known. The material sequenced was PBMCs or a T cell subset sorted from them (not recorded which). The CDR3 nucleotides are TGCAGCGCCTCCGGGACTATCACCTACGAGCAGTACTTC. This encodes CSASGTITYEQYF.